These T cell receptor beta chains were read from a single sample in a study of T-cell reconstitution after alpha-beta-depleted transplantation in children. TCRdb processed the PCR reads anew with MiXCR; each CDR3 protein has one entry. The sample has about 460,000 distinct CDR3 sequences, approximately 12% seen once. This material consisted of PBMCs from the stem cell graft donor, taken from the stem cell graft. These receptors were obtained from a human donor who donated a stem cell graft to a child with combined immunodeficiency. Each CDR3 is given with its conserved first and last residue. D genes are given only for firm matches. Only some rows state a clone size, as once, few, many or a class for expanded clones.

size,J,D,V,CDR3,DNA
few,TRBJ2-1,-,TRBV21-1,CASSKDRVVSPQGEQFF,TGTGCCAGCAGCAAAGACCGTGTTGTCTCCCCCCAGGGTGAGCAGTTCTTC
-,TRBJ2-2,-,TRBV20-1,CSARELGRTTGELFF,TGCAGTGCTAGAGAACTCGGACGGACCACCGGGGAGCTGTTTTTT
-,TRBJ2-1,-,TRBV5-6,CASGYTNSYNEQFF,TGTGCCAGCGGATACACCAACTCCTACAATGAGCAGTTCTTC
many,TRBJ2-7,TRBD2,TRBV4-2,CASSQEGGLAQNYEQYF,TGTGCCAGCAGCCAAGAGGGGGGACTAGCTCAGAACTACGAGCAGTACTTC
few,TRBJ2-5,-,TRBV15,CATSTPTAGWRQETQYF,TGTGCCACCAGCACCCCCACGGCAGGTTGGAGGCAAGAGACCCAGTACTTC
-,TRBJ2-1,TRBD1,TRBV4-3,CASSPDRGPGNEQFF,TGCGCCAGCAGCCCGGACAGGGGGCCGGGCAATGAGCAGTTCTTC
few,TRBJ1-5,-,TRBV6-1,CASSESRLWPQHF,TGTGCCAGCAGTGAATCCCGGTTGTGGCCCCAGCATTTT
few,TRBJ2-3,-,TRBV15,CATSRDRSRTDTQYF,TGTGCCACCAGCAGAGATCGGAGCCGCACAGATACGCAGTATTTT
few,TRBJ2-1,-,TRBV7-9,CASSLVPGLYNEQFF,TGTGCCAGCAGCTTAGTGCCGGGGCTCTACAATGAGCAGTTCTTC
-,TRBJ1-6,-,TRBV20-1,CSARDMGAPHNSPLHF,TGCAGTGCTAGAGATATGGGGGCGCCCCACAATTCACCCCTCCACTTT
many,TRBJ2-3,TRBD1,TRBV9,CASTEQGRYTDTQYF,TGTGCCAGCACCGAACAGGGGCGATACACAGATACGCAGTATTTT
few,TRBJ2-7,TRBD1,TRBV6-5,CASSYQPGQVSEQYF,TGTGCCAGCAGTTACCAGCCCGGACAGGTATCCGAGCAGTACTTC
few,TRBJ2-7,TRBD1,TRBV12-3/TRBV12-4,CASSLMGQDPIF,TGTGCCAGCAGTCTCATGGGACAGGATCCCATCTTC
-,TRBJ1-2,-,TRBV7-2,CASSLASGEDYGYTF,TGTGCCAGCAGCTTAGCCTCAGGGGAGGACTATGGCTACACCTTC
-,TRBJ2-3,-,TRBV15,CATSLGGAWGDTQYF,TGTGCCACTAGTCTTGGGGGGGCGTGGGGAGATACGCAGTATTTT
many,TRBJ2-1,-,TRBV29-1,CSAAMYNEQFF,TGCAGCGCCGCCATGTACAATGAGCAGTTCTTC
-,TRBJ2-1,TRBD2,TRBV6-2/TRBV6-3,CASSYVGTSGRRYEQFF,TGTGCCAGCAGTTACGTCGGGACTAGCGGGAGGCGGTATGAGCAGTTCTTC
few,TRBJ2-7,TRBD2,TRBV6-2/TRBV6-3,CASSQGLGYEQYF,TGTGCCAGCAGTCAGGGACTAGGCTACGAGCAGTACTTC
-,TRBJ2-7,TRBD2,TRBV5-1,CASTRTSGSTFHEQYF,TGCGCCAGCACGAGGACTAGCGGGAGCACGTTCCACGAGCAGTACTTC
many,TRBJ2-7,TRBD1,TRBV20-1,CSATTGSEQYF,TGCAGTGCGACGACAGGGAGCGAGCAGTACTTC
-,TRBJ2-1,TRBD2,TRBV12-3/TRBV12-4,CASSKGLAGGYNEQFF,TGTGCCAGCAGCAAAGGACTAGCGGGCGGCTACAATGAGCAGTTCTTC
many,TRBJ2-7,-,TRBV27,CASSFSGGADQYF,TGTGCCAGCAGTTTTTCAGGTGGGGCGGATCAGTACTTC
many,TRBJ2-3,TRBD2,TRBV20-1,CSAGSAGGLTDTQYF,TGCAGTGCAGGCTCAGCGGGAGGGCTCACAGATACGCAGTATTTT